Below, 24 T cell receptor beta chains from the same sample are listed, as sequenced in a study of technical replicates of blood from several donors. The method was immunoSEQ multiplex PCR; TCRdb's version includes in-frame clones alone and lacks a portion of them. Altogether roughly 79,000 clones are present, roughly four fifths being singletons, with the ten largest covering around 4%. Material for sequencing was PBMCs. Receptors originate from a human donor in good health. Some clones in this sample may be carry-over from other donors' samples.

This chain connects TRBV12-5 to TRBJ2-3; 8 nucleotides agree with TRBD1. Germline lookup yields CDR1 LGHNT and CDR2 FRNRAP. The junction had 5 bases not matched to a gene; V was cut back by 6 bases and J by 3 bases. The CDR3 sequence is 14 residues long. This CDR3 is CASGGTGGTDTQYF. The CDR3 bases are TGTGCTAGTGGGGGGACAGGAGGGACAGATACGCAGTATTTT.

This chain joins TRBV9 and TRBJ2-3; TRBD1 aligns across 7 bases. The CDR3 spans 14 residues. V lost 1 base and J lost 4; bases outside the gene matches: 3. Germline V CDR1 and CDR2: SGDLS, YYNGEE. Here the CDR3 reads CASSVIQGADTQYF. In DNA form, the CDR3 reads TGTGCCAGCAGCGTAATCCAGGGGGCAGATACGCAGTATTTT.

V and J are TRBV7-2 and TRBJ1-4, with D possibly TRBD1 on 6 matching bases. The V end was cut by 5 bases, the J end by 8 bases, with 18 bases between. Germline V gives CDR1 SGHTA, CDR2 FQGNSA. The CDR3 contains 15 residues. The CDR3, as DNA: TGTGCCAGCAGCGTCCTAACAGGGTCCCGGGAAAAACTGTTTTTT. Protein: CASSVLTGSREKLFF.

The V gene is TRBV15, the J gene TRBJ2-7; D is possibly TRBD2 (7 bases). The germline V gene has CDR1 LNHNV and CDR2 YYDKDF (reference sequence). This CDR3 spans 15 amino acids. V lost 3 bases and J 7 bases, leaving 19 bases between the germline ends. CDR3 loop: CATSRGIGGGREQYF. CDR3 coding DNA: TGTGCCACCAGCAGGGGCATTGGCGGGGGCAGGGAGCAGTACTTC.

V gene TRBV10-2 combines with J gene TRBJ2-7; 8 bases line up with TRBD2. CDR1 is WSHSY and CDR2 is SAAADI in the germline V gene. The CDR3 contains 15 residues. V trimming: 10 bases; J trimming: 6 bases; junction bases outside the gene matches: 17. The CDR3 loop is CATHYTGGGGREQYF. The CDR3 coding sequence is TGCGCCACTCACTACACCGGGGGGGGAGGGCGCGAGCAGTACTTC.

V is TRBV6-5 and J is TRBJ2-7, with 8 bases matching TRBD1. The CDR3 length is 16 residues. J lost 6 bases, V lost 0 bases, and 10 bases had no gene match. Looked up from germline, CDR1 is MNHEY and CDR2 is SVGAGI. CDR3 coding DNA: TGTGCCAGCAGTTACTCTATTGCAGGGGGCCAGCTCGAGCAGTACTTC. This translates into CASSYSIAGGQLEQYF.

This sequence joins TRBV30 and TRBJ1-2; D might be TRBD1 (6 bases). There are 13 residues in the CDR3. The V end lost 0 bases, the J end lost 3 bases, and 8 bases lay between the germline ends. Germline lookup yields CDR1 GTSNPN and CDR2 SVGIG (reference sequence). CDR3 residues: CAWSVTGYYGYTF. CDR3 nucleotide sequence: TGTGCCTGGAGTGTCACAGGGTACTATGGCTACACCTTC.

This rearrangement joins TRBV25-1 to TRBJ2-5; 9 bases line up with TRBD2. The J call may be faulty, since TRBJ2-7 better matches the DNA end. This CDR3 spans 15 amino acids. Germline loops: CDR1 MGHDK, CDR2 SYGVNS. The CDR3 DNA reads as TGTGCCAGCAGTGCCCGGACTAGCGACTCCTACGAGCAGTACTTC. Translated: CASSARTSDSYEQYF.

The chain uses TRBV6-5 and TRBJ1-1, with unresolved D. This CDR3 has 16 amino acids. Trimming cost V 3 bases and J 1 base, with 15 bases left between them. Germline-derived CDR1 and CDR2 are MNHEY and SVGAGI. The CDR3 bases are TGTGCCAGCAGTTATATAGCGTTGCGGGAGAACACTGAAGCTTTCTTT. As protein: CASSYIALRENTEAFF.

The sample holds many counts of this clone. The CDR3 bases are TGCGCCAGCAGCAGGGCAGGGGGCTACAATGAGCAGTTCTTC. Encoded protein: CASSRAGGYNEQFF. The V gene is TRBV5-1, the J gene TRBJ2-1; 7 bases match TRBD1. Germline CDR1 is SGHRS and CDR2 is YFSETQ. This CDR3 contains 14 residues. V dropped 4 bases and J dropped 3; count of bases not matched to a gene: 4.

The rearrangement links TRBV9 to TRBJ1-1; D is possibly TRBD1 (6 bases). CDR1 SGDLS and CDR2 YYNGEE come from the germline V gene. V was pared by 4 bases and J by 4 bases, with 17 bases between. This CDR3 is 15 amino acids long. The CDR3 loop is CASSPTDRLGTEAFF. CDR3 coding DNA: TGTGCCAGCAGCCCAACCGACAGGCTGGGCACTGAAGCTTTCTTT.

The chain is built from TRBV6-5 and TRBJ2-7, with D perhaps TRBD1 (6 bases). Germline V gene data show CDR1 as MNHEY and CDR2 as SVGAGI. Trimming stripped 4 bases from V and 8 bases from J, with 12 bases between. This CDR3 region has 12 residues. The CDR3 loop is CASSSQGMQQYF. The CDR3 nucleotides read TGTGCCAGCAGTTCACAGGGTATGCAGCAGTACTTC.

The chain recombines TRBV5-1 with TRBJ2-5, with a weak D call TRBD1 (5 bases). CDR3 size: 14 residues. Germline assignment: CDR1 SGHRS and CDR2 YFSETQ. V shed 3 bases and J shed 5 bases, with 14 bases lying between them. CDR3 DNA sequence: TGCGCCAGCAGCTCTGGGTGGGGCGTTGAGACCCAGTACTTC. This codes for CASSSGWGVETQYF.

In this sample, this clone turned up a few times. The chain employs TRBV27 and TRBJ1-2; no clear D gene. V lost 5 bases and J lost 11, with 21 bases in between. Germline V CDR1 and CDR2: MNHEY, SMNVEV (reference sequence). CDR3 length equals 14 residues. The CDR3 spells CASSPDLGMRWYTF. CDR3 coding DNA: TGTGCCAGCAGTCCCGACCTCGGGATGCGGTGGTACACCTTC.

The chain combines TRBV7-8 with TRBJ1-1, with TRBD1 matching over 8 bases. This CDR3 is built from 16 residues. V lost 5 bases to trimming and J lost 1 base; unmatched junction nucleotides: 9. Germline V lookup: CDR1 SGHVS, CDR2 FQNEAQ. CDR3 loop: CASSPSTTGENTEAFF. CDR3 bases: TGTGCCAGCAGCCCTTCAACGACAGGGGAGAACACTGAAGCTTTCTTT.

The V call is TRBV11-2, the J call TRBJ2-3; D is uncertain. V lost 1 base and J 2 bases, leaving 7 bases between the germline ends. Germline V CDR1 and CDR2: SGHAT, FQNNGV. This CDR3 is built from 14 residues. The CDR3 region is CASSLVSTTDTQYF. Here the CDR3 DNA reads TGTGCCAGCAGCTTAGTCAGTACCACAGATACGCAGTATTTT.

The V and J genes are TRBV7-3 and TRBJ2-1, with 8 bases aligning to TRBD1. CDR1 and CDR2 from the germline V gene are SGHTA and FQGTGA. CDR3 length equals 13 residues. The ends lost 4 bases at V and 6 bases at J; junction bases unmatched: 2. The CDR3 reads CASSSTGGNEQFF. In DNA, the CDR3 is TGTGCCAGCAGCTCCACAGGGGGCAATGAGCAGTTCTTC. Drawing the rest from reference TRBV7-3 and TRBJ2-1, the complete variable domain is GAGVSQTPSNKVTEKGKYVELRCDPISGHTALYWYRQSLGQGPEFLIYFQGTGAADDSGLPNDRFFAVRPEGSVSTLKIQRTERGDSAVYLCASSSTGGNEQFFGPGTRLTVL.

V is TRBV27 and J is TRBJ1-2, with D possibly matching TRBD1 (6 bases). V was shortened by 5 bases and J by 6 bases, with 10 bases between the two germline ends. CDR1 and CDR2 (germline): MNHEY, SMNVEV (reference sequence). The length of the CDR3 is 12 residues. For the CDR3, the DNA is TGTGCCAGCAGTCCACAGGGCGATGGCTACACCTTC. It yields the protein CASSPQGDGYTF.

The rearrangement links TRBV30 to TRBJ2-7, with TRBD2 matching over 7 bases. The germline CDR1 and CDR2 sequences are GTSNPN and SVGIG (reference sequence). The CDR3 runs 15 residues. The V and J ends lost 0 bases and 6 bases, in that order; junction bases with no gene match: 11. The CDR3 loop reads CAWSVLWEGRSEQYF. The CDR3 region has the DNA TGTGCCTGGAGTGTACTGTGGGAGGGCCGGTCCGAGCAGTACTTC.

The chain recombines TRBV5-6 with TRBJ2-3; 8 bases align to TRBD1. The germline V gene has CDR1 SGHDT and CDR2 YYEEEE. J was trimmed by 1 base and V by 2 bases; bases with no gene match: 6. The CDR3 loop spans 16 amino acids. CDR3 in amino acids: CASSLMNRGGTDTQYF. CDR3 DNA sequence: TGTGCCAGCAGCTTAATGAACAGGGGGGGCACAGATACGCAGTATTTT.

V gene TRBV13 combines with J gene TRBJ2-3; a weak D match, TRBD2 (7 bases). V gave up 0 bases and J gave up 1 base, with 11 bases separating them. CDR3 length equals 16 residues. The V gene's germline CDR1 is PRHDT and CDR2 FYEKMQ (reference sequence). The CDR3 nucleotides read TGTGCCAGCAGCTTAGGGGGCGGGGGCGGCACAGATACGCAGTATTTT. Its translation: CASSLGGGGGTDTQYF.

V gene TRBV23-1 combines with J gene TRBJ2-2; the match to TRBD2 covers 11 bases. TRBV23-1 is an ORF, and what it does is uncertain. Trimming at V came to 0 bases and at J to 5 bases, leaving 11 bases not matched to a gene. CDR3 length equals 19 residues. DNA of the CDR3: TGCGCCAGCAGTCAATCGGATATAGCGGGGGGGCCGGTGACCGGGGAGCTGTTTTTT. This gives the protein CASSQSDIAGGPVTGELFF.

V is TRBV7-2 and J is TRBJ1-2; weak D call: TRBD1 (5 bases). Germline loops: CDR1 SGHTA, CDR2 FQGNSA. V gave up 4 bases and J gave up 1 base, with 13 bases separating them. The CDR3 is made up of 15 amino acids. CDR3 coding DNA: TGTGCCAGCAGCTCGCGGGGACTGAGTAACTATGGCTACACCTTC. This encodes CASSSRGLSNYGYTF.

The chain recombines TRBV7-2 with TRBJ2-1, with 12 bases aligning to TRBD2. Trimming removed 6 bases from V and 8 bases from J; junction bases left unmatched: 8. Germline V gene data show CDR1 as SGHTA and CDR2 as FQGNSA. There are 15 residues in the CDR3. The CDR3 region is CASRPTSGGSYEQFF. CDR3 sequence (DNA): TGTGCCAGCAGACCGACTAGCGGGGGTTCATATGAGCAGTTCTTC.